The 25 T cell receptor beta chains below were found in one sample sequenced in a study of cytomegalovirus exposure and HLA in healthy donors. 13 Jbeta primers and 60 Vbeta primers were used for the PCR. Some clones are missing from TCRdb's copy, which holds only in-frame ones; the method was immunoSEQ multiplex PCR. The sample consists of about 86,000 clones, around 70% of them appearing once. The source material was PBMCs. The source of these receptors is a woman between 45 and 60 years old in good health and CMV-seropositive.

This chain connects TRBV18 to TRBJ1-5, with D maybe TRBD1 (5 bases). Germline V lookup: CDR1 KGHSH, CDR2 LQKENI. The CDR3 is 14 amino acids. V was clipped by 3 bases and J by 1 base, with 7 bases between them. The CDR3 protein is CASSPNRSNQPQHF. CDR3 DNA: TGTGCCAGCTCACCGAACAGGAGCAATCAGCCCCAGCATTTT.

The V and J genes are TRBV6-1 and TRBJ2-7, with D perhaps matching TRBD2 (5 bases). Trimming removed 6 bases from V and 4 bases from J, with 10 bases in between. The CDR3 is 12 amino acids. Germline V gene sequence: CDR1 MNHNS, CDR2 SASEGT. This CDR3 is CASRTTGYEQYF. DNA of the CDR3: TGTGCCAGCAGAACGACGGGGTACGAGCAGTACTTC.

V usage is TRBV19 and J usage is TRBJ1-2, with TRBD1 matching 10 bases. The CDR3 has 14 amino acids. Trimming cost V 4 bases and J 3 bases; bases outside gene matches: 2. Germline-derived CDR1 and CDR2 are LNHDA and SQIVND (reference sequence). This CDR3 reads CASSRDRGDYGYTF. In nucleotides, the CDR3 is TGTGCCAGTAGTAGGGACAGGGGAGACTATGGCTACACCTTC.

The chain joins TRBV7-9 to TRBJ2-3; D is possibly TRBD1 (5 bases). In germline, CDR1 is SEHNR, CDR2 FQNEAQ (reference sequence). V shed 4 bases and J shed 10 bases, with 12 bases lying between them. The CDR3 covers 12 residues. The CDR3 sequence is CASSWGQFAQYF. Here the CDR3 DNA reads TGTGCCAGCAGCTGGGGCCAATTTGCGCAGTATTTT.

The table lists this clone with a count of one. V usage is TRBV19 and J usage is TRBJ2-1, with 7 bases matching TRBD2. CDR1 and CDR2 from the germline V gene are LNHDA and SQIVND (reference sequence). V was pared by 3 bases and J by 5 bases, with 7 bases of the junction left unmatched. The CDR3 runs to 15 residues. The CDR3 coding sequence is TGTGCCAGTAGTATCGTTACTAGCGTTGACAATGAGCAGTTCTTC. This codes for CASSIVTSVDNEQFF.

V usage is TRBV10-2 and J usage is TRBJ2-1; TRBD2 agrees at 9 bases. The J segment lost 0 bases and the V segment lost 8 bases, leaving 5 bases of the junction unmatched. Germline lookup yields CDR1 WSHSY and CDR2 SAAADI. The CDR3 loop spans 15 amino acids. CDR3 in amino acids: CASHTSGSSYNEQFF. CDR3 in DNA: TGCGCCAGCCATACTAGCGGGTCCTCCTACAATGAGCAGTTCTTC.

This clone was detected only a few times. This chain links TRBV4-2 with TRBJ1-1; D remains ambiguous. V gave up 0 bases and J gave up 5 bases, with 7 bases separating them. The CDR3 runs to 13 residues. Germline V gene sequence: CDR1 LGHNA, CDR2 YNFKEQ. Here the CDR3 DNA reads TGTGCCAGCAGCCAAGAGGCACGTACTGAAGCTTTCTTT. As protein: CASSQEARTEAFF.

This clone has only one observation. The chain is built from TRBV18 and TRBJ1-4, with 7 bases identical to TRBD1. Germline V gene data show CDR1 as KGHSH and CDR2 as LQKENI. The CDR3 has 14 amino acids. Trimming took 1 base from V and 5 from J; bases not matched to a gene: 1. CDR3 sequence (DNA): TGTGCCAGCTCACCACGGGACAGCAATGAAAAACTGTTTTTT. Translated, it gives CASSPRDSNEKLFF. The entire variable domain, with the rest obtained from reference TRBV18 and TRBJ1-4, is as follows: NAGVMQNPRHLVRRRGQEARLRCSPMKGHSHVYWYRQLPEEGLKFMVYLQKENIIDESGMPKERFSAEFPKEGPSILRIQQVVRGDSAAYFCASSPRDSNEKLFFGSGTQLSVL.

The CDR3: CASSLGGGTDTQYF. In nucleotides, the CDR3 is TGTGCCAGCAGTTTAGGGGGGGGGACAGATACGCAGTATTTT. The chain combines TRBV28 with TRBJ2-3; TRBD2 aligns across 7 bases. The CDR3 spans 14 residues. The J segment lost 3 bases and the V segment lost 2 bases, leaving 2 bases of the junction unmatched. Looked up from germline, CDR1 is MDHEN and CDR2 is SYDVKM.

The chain is built from TRBV10-3 and TRBJ1-5, with 7 bases identical to TRBD1. Trimming took 4 bases from V and 2 from J; bases not matched to a gene: 2. Germline CDR1 is ENHRY and CDR2 is SYGVKD. The CDR3 length is 14 residues. The DNA of the CDR3 is TGTGCCATCAGTGCCGGGACAGGCAATCAGCCCCAGCATTTT. Residues: CAISAGTGNQPQHF.

With regard to this clone: The identical CDR3 is also encoded by other nucleotide sequences in the sample. The chain joins TRBV30 to TRBJ2-1; D perhaps matches TRBD1 (6 bases). The CDR3 totals 13 residues. Germline CDR1 is GTSNPN and CDR2 is SVGIG (reference sequence). V lost 2 bases, J lost 5 bases, and 10 bases lay in between. Here the CDR3 reads CAWSIGGNNEQFF. For the CDR3, the DNA is TGTGCCTGGAGTATAGGGGGTAACAATGAGCAGTTCTTC.

CDR3 sequence reads: CASSVILDNEQFF. The CDR3 nucleotides read TGTGCCAGTTCGGTGATCCTTGACAATGAGCAGTTCTTC. The rearrangement uses TRBV27 and TRBJ2-1; D is undetermined. Germline V gene lookup returns CDR1 MNHEY and CDR2 SMNVEV (reference sequence). The V end was cut by 9 bases, the J end by 5 bases, with 14 bases between. The CDR3 is 13 residues long.

The chain employs TRBV27 and TRBJ2-2; the D gene is possibly TRBD2 (5 bases). CDR1 is MNHEY, CDR2 SMNVEV, per germline (reference sequence). V was cut by 10 bases and J by 1 base, with 22 bases left in between. There are 17 residues in the CDR3. This chain's CDR3 is CATKSALSRGNTGELFF. The CDR3 DNA reads TGTGCCACCAAATCAGCCCTTAGCCGGGGGAACACCGGGGAGCTGTTTTTT.

This clone was seen only a few times. CDR3 amino acids: CASSLTGEGGYTF. CDR3 DNA sequence: TGTGCCAGCAGCTTAACAGGGGAAGGCGGCTACACCTTC. The chain is built from TRBV5-6 and TRBJ1-2, with TRBD1 matching over 7 bases. Per germline, CDR1 SGHDT and CDR2 YYEEEE. V lost 2 bases, J lost 8 bases, and 6 bases stayed unmatched. The CDR3 is made up of 13 amino acids.

CDR3 DNA sequence: TGTGCCAGCAGCTGGGCCGTCTACGAGCAGTACTTC. Translating it yields CASSWAVYEQYF. V gene TRBV28 combines with J gene TRBJ2-7; no definite D call. Germline V gene data show CDR1 as MDHEN and CDR2 as SYDVKM. This CDR3 is 12 amino acids long. V lost 6 bases, J lost 3 bases, and 9 bases lay in between.

This chain joins TRBV2 and TRBJ1-5, with 8 bases fitting TRBD1. The trim removed 7 bases at V and 5 bases at J, leaving 7 bases unmatched. Germline CDR1 is SNHLY and CDR2 is FYNNEI. This CDR3 has 14 amino acids. The CDR3 coding sequence is TGTGCCAGCACGGGACAGGCAACCGATCAGCCCCAGCATTTT. Protein product: CASTGQATDQPQHF.

V gene TRBV14 combines with J gene TRBJ2-5; a possible D gene is TRBD1 (6 bases). Germline values: CDR1 SGHDN, CDR2 FVKESK. The CDR3 consists of 14 residues. Trimming stripped 2 bases from V and 3 bases from J, with 10 bases between. CDR3 region: CASSQLGHEETQYF. The CDR3 DNA is TGTGCCAGCAGCCAATTGGGACATGAAGAGACCCAGTACTTC.

This clone was counted a few times. The chain is built from TRBV6-1 and TRBJ1-4, with D hard to call. Germline-derived CDR1 and CDR2 are MNHNS and SASEGT. The V end was cut by 8 bases, the J end by 12 bases, with 13 bases between. This CDR3 contains 11 residues. Here the CDR3 DNA reads TGTGCCAGCGCGGTTGGCGAGGAACTGTTTTTT. This translates into CASAVGEELFF.

The V gene is TRBV7-9, the J gene TRBJ2-7; D is unresolved. CDR3 size: 12 residues. Trimming removed 1 base at V and 7 bases at J, with 8 bases between. Germline lookup yields CDR1 SEHNR and CDR2 FQNEAQ (reference sequence). The CDR3 protein is CASSLVVAEQYF. DNA of the CDR3: TGTGCCAGCAGCTTAGTGGTGGCAGAGCAGTACTTC.

The chain joins TRBV27 to TRBJ2-5; TRBD2 matches 7 bases. The CDR3 sequence is 15 residues long. Trimming cost V 9 bases and J 1 base; bases outside gene matches: 11. CDR1 is MNHEY, CDR2 SMNVEV, per germline (reference sequence). CDR3 sequence reads: CASSPLAGPQETQYF. The CDR3 DNA follows: TGTGCCAGTTCCCCTTTAGCGGGCCCCCAAGAGACCCAGTACTTC.

The chain recombines TRBV29-1 with TRBJ2-6, with D possibly being TRBD1 (6 bases). Germline V CDR1 and CDR2: SQVTM, ANQGSEA. The V gene lost 5 bases and the J gene lost 0 bases, with 8 bases spanning the gap. The CDR3 consists of 14 residues. The CDR3 loop is CSVNRDSGANVLTF. CDR3 nucleotides: TGCAGCGTTAACAGGGACTCTGGGGCCAACGTCCTGACTTTC.

The chain joins TRBV5-1 to TRBJ2-2, with D possibly being TRBD1 (6 bases). The CDR3 has 15 amino acids. V gave up 2 bases and J gave up 0 bases, with 8 bases separating them. Germline V lookup: CDR1 SGHRS, CDR2 YFSETQ. The CDR3 nucleotides are TGCGCCAGCAGCTTTGACAGGCCGAACACCGGGGAGCTGTTTTTT. Translated, it gives CASSFDRPNTGELFF. The full variable domain, completed using reference TRBV5-1 and TRBJ2-2, is KAGVTQTPRYLIKTRGQQVTLSCSPISGHRSVSWYQQTPGQGLQFLFEYFSETQRNKGNFPGRFSGRQFSNSRSEMNVSTLELGDSALYLCASSFDRPNTGELFFGEGSRLTVL.

This chain joins TRBV28 and TRBJ1-1; 7 nucleotides agree with TRBD1. The CDR3 is made up of 16 amino acids. Germline V gene data show CDR1 as MDHEN and CDR2 as SYDVKM. The junction had 8 bases not matched to a gene; V was cut back by 3 bases and J by 1 base. CDR3 sequence reads: CASSLGQPVRNTEAFF. CDR3 DNA sequence: TGTGCCAGCAGTTTGGGACAGCCAGTTAGGAACACTGAAGCTTTCTTT.

The V gene is TRBV9, the J gene TRBJ1-3; 8 positions agree with TRBD1. V dropped 4 bases and J dropped 5; count of bases not matched to a gene: 8. Germline V gives CDR1 SGDLS, CDR2 YYNGEE. There are 15 residues in the CDR3. Written as DNA, the CDR3 is TGTGCCAGCAGCTCGACAGGGGAATCTAGAAACACCATATATTTT. Translating gives CASSSTGESRNTIYF.

The genes are TRBV6-5 and TRBJ2-1; 7 nucleotides line up with TRBD2. Germline assignment: CDR1 MNHEY and CDR2 SVGAGI. J lost 9 bases, V lost 6 bases, and 5 bases had no gene match. This CDR3 comprises 12 residues. The CDR3 region is CASRALAAEQFF. The CDR3, as DNA: TGTGCCAGCAGGGCTCTAGCGGCTGAGCAGTTCTTC.